A selection of T cell receptor beta chains follows, all from one sample in a study of blood T cell repertoires in COVID-19. Here immunoSEQ multiplex PCR was the method, and the copy in TCRdb shows in-frame clones only, minus some. The sample records over 85,000 clones, over 65% being singletons. The sample taken for sequencing was peripheral blood. These receptor sequences come from a woman older than 75 with acute or convalescent COVID-19. The CDR3 runs from the conserved cysteine through the conserved F or W. Each record gives: clone size, V gene, D gene, J gene, CDR3 DNA, CDR3 protein. D genes are given only for firm matches. Size is omitted from some rows. Given values are once, few, many or a class for expanded clones.

clone size: few
V gene: TRBV19
D gene: TRBD1
J gene: TRBJ1-1
CDR3 DNA: TGTGCCAGTAGGGGACAGGAGGGGCTTTGGTCTAACACTGAAGCTTTCTTT
CDR3 protein: CASRGQEGLWSNTEAFF

clone size: -
V gene: TRBV6-5
D gene: -
J gene: TRBJ2-7
CDR3 DNA: TGTGCCAGCAGTAACAGGGAATCCTACGAGCAGTACTTC
CDR3 protein: CASSNRESYEQYF

clone size: few
V gene: TRBV16
D gene: -
J gene: TRBJ1-6
CDR3 DNA: TGTGCCAGCAGCCAACAGGGGTTGGGTCGGTCACCCCTCCACTTT
CDR3 protein: CASSQQGLGRSPLHF

clone size: few
V gene: TRBV5-1
D gene: -
J gene: TRBJ1-3
CDR3 DNA: TGCGCCAGCAGCCCCGAAGGGGCGCCAGGGGTTGGAAACACCATATATTTT
CDR3 protein: CASSPEGAPGVGNTIYF

clone size: -
V gene: TRBV7-9
D gene: -
J gene: TRBJ2-7
CDR3 DNA: TGTGCCAGCAGCTTACCAGGGCCCGGCGAGCAGTACTTC
CDR3 protein: CASSLPGPGEQYF

clone size: -
V gene: TRBV29-1
D gene: TRBD1
J gene: TRBJ1-1
CDR3 DNA: TGCAGCGTTGGGGACAGGGGGTTCACTGAAGCTTTCTTT
CDR3 protein: CSVGDRGFTEAFF

clone size: -
V gene: TRBV30
D gene: TRBD1
J gene: TRBJ1-4
CDR3 DNA: TGTGCCTGGAATCCGACAGGGATCGGTGAAAAACTGTTTTTT
CDR3 protein: CAWNPTGIGEKLFF

clone size: -
V gene: TRBV14
D gene: -
J gene: TRBJ2-1
CDR3 DNA: TGTGCCAGCAGCCTTTACAGGGGAGGTGAGCAGTTCTTC
CDR3 protein: CASSLYRGGEQFF

clone size: -
V gene: TRBV7-2
D gene: TRBD1
J gene: TRBJ1-2
CDR3 DNA: TGTGCCAGCAGCACCCCGACAGGGTCCTATGGCTACACCTTC
CDR3 protein: CASSTPTGSYGYTF

clone size: -
V gene: TRBV28
D gene: -
J gene: TRBJ2-6
CDR3 DNA: TGTGCCAGCAGTTTTTGGCACTCTGGGGCCAACGTCCTGACTTTC
CDR3 protein: CASSFWHSGANVLTF

clone size: once
V gene: TRBV7-2
D gene: TRBD2
J gene: TRBJ2-5
CDR3 DNA: TGTGCCAGCAGCTTAACTAGCGGGGGCCTTCGGGAGACCCAGTACTTC
CDR3 protein: CASSLTSGGLRETQYF

clone size: -
V gene: TRBV18
D gene: -
J gene: TRBJ1-2
CDR3 DNA: TGTGCCAGCTCAGGGACATTTTCGGATGGCTACACCTTC
CDR3 protein: CASSGTFSDGYTF

clone size: -
V gene: TRBV7-2
D gene: -
J gene: TRBJ2-1
CDR3 DNA: TGTGCCAGCAGCTTAGGAGGGGGGAGGGGTGAGCAGTTCTTC
CDR3 protein: CASSLGGGRGEQFF

clone size: -
V gene: TRBV6-5
D gene: -
J gene: TRBJ1-6
CDR3 DNA: TGTGCCAGCAGTTATGTACTGGGCCTAGGGGGTTCACCCCTCCACTTT
CDR3 protein: CASSYVLGLGGSPLHF

clone size: -
V gene: TRBV6-5
D gene: -
J gene: TRBJ1-1
CDR3 DNA: TGTGCCAGCAGTCCTCAAGGAGGCCGGTACACTGAAGCTTTCTTT
CDR3 protein: CASSPQGGRYTEAFF

clone size: -
V gene: TRBV28
D gene: -
J gene: TRBJ2-7
CDR3 DNA: TGTGCCAGCAGTTCGCCCCCGGGACACCATCTATTC
CDR3 protein: CASSSPPGHHLF

clone size: -
V gene: TRBV27
D gene: -
J gene: TRBJ1-1
CDR3 DNA: TGTGCCAGCAGTTTACGGGCGGGGATTGACACTGAAGCTTTCTTT
CDR3 protein: CASSLRAGIDTEAFF

clone size: -
V gene: TRBV20-1
D gene: -
J gene: TRBJ2-7
CDR3 DNA: TGCAGTGCTAGCAGAGGTTACGAGCAGTACTTC
CDR3 protein: CSASRGYEQYF

clone size: -
V gene: TRBV6-5
D gene: -
J gene: TRBJ1-2
CDR3 DNA: TGTGCCAGCAGTTTGACAGTTCCCCCTAACTATGGCTACACCTTC
CDR3 protein: CASSLTVPPNYGYTF

clone size: -
V gene: TRBV5-1
D gene: TRBD2
J gene: TRBJ2-5
CDR3 DNA: TGCGCCAGCAGCTTGTTAGCGGGGGGGCCCTTTGGAGAGACCCAGTACTTC
CDR3 protein: CASSLLAGGPFGETQYF

clone size: -
V gene: TRBV5-7
D gene: TRBD2
J gene: TRBJ2-7
CDR3 DNA: TGTGCCAGCAGCTTGGGTACTAGCGGCCACGAGCAGTACTTC
CDR3 protein: CASSLGTSGHEQYF

clone size: -
V gene: TRBV4-3
D gene: -
J gene: TRBJ1-2
CDR3 DNA: TGCGCCAGCAGCCGGAGTGGACAGCATAACTATGGCTACACCTTC
CDR3 protein: CASSRSGQHNYGYTF